A selection of T cell receptor beta chains follows, all from one sample in a study of CD8+ T cells in alopecia areata. The method was immunoSEQ multiplex PCR; TCRdb's version includes in-frame clones alone and lacks a portion of them. The sample lists some 58,000 clones, under 60% occurring once. The sample in question was CD8+ T cells sorted from blood, obtained around week 36, from a patient treated with tofacitinib. These receptors came from a human donor with alopecia areata. Each CDR3 is given with its conserved first and last residue. The D gene is left open where the match is weak. Clone sizes are given selectively: once, few, many, or a class where the clone is expanded.

TRBJ2-1	TRBV29-1	.	.	CSAPGRDPSQFF	TGCAGCGCCCCAGGACGCGACCCCTCCCAGTTCTTC
TRBJ2-1	TRBV9	TRBD1	few	CASSGGGRVTEQFF	TGTGCCAGCAGCGGAGGGGGCAGGGTTACGGAGCAGTTCTTC
TRBJ2-1	TRBV2	TRBD2	few	CASLGMSSGSRNEQFF	TGTGCCAGCTTGGGGATGAGTAGCGGGAGCCGGAATGAGCAGTTCTTC
TRBJ1-5	TRBV27	.	.	CASSMRGPNQPQHF	TGTGCCAGCAGTATGAGGGGTCCTAATCAGCCCCAGCATTTT
TRBJ2-7	TRBV19	.	.	CASSSGSYLHEQYF	TGTGCCAGTAGTTCGGGGTCATACCTCCACGAGCAGTACTTC
TRBJ2-7	TRBV7-9	TRBD1	once	CASSPDRGYEQYF	TGTGCCAGCAGCCCGGACAGGGGGTACGAGCAGTACTTC
TRBJ2-7	TRBV29-1	.	.	CSAIKPGPYEQYF	TGCAGCGCGATAAAGCCAGGCCCCTACGAGCAGTACTTC
TRBJ2-1	TRBV29-1	.	few	CSVEWSVGNEQFF	TGCAGCGTTGAGTGGAGCGTGGGAAATGAGCAGTTCTTC
TRBJ2-7	TRBV4-3	.	few	CASSQAFNPPGVYEQYF	TGCGCCAGCAGCCAAGCCTTTAACCCCCCAGGCGTCTACGAGCAGTACTTC
TRBJ2-7	TRBV7-9	.	.	CASSSIYEQYF	TGTGCCAGCAGCTCCATCTACGAGCAGTACTTC
TRBJ2-1	TRBV11-2	TRBD2	.	CASSGLRGDEQFF	TGTGCCAGCAGCGGACTCCGGGGGGATGAGCAGTTCTTC
TRBJ2-7	TRBV6-5	.	.	CASSYGAAYYEQYF	TGTGCCAGCAGTTACGGGGCAGCATATTACGAGCAGTACTTC
TRBJ2-5	TRBV7-7	TRBD1	.	CASSQTDRGRIETQYF	TGTGCTAGCAGCCAGACGGACAGGGGGCGCATCGAGACCCAGTACTTC
TRBJ2-2	TRBV29-1	.	few	CSVPVNTGELFF	TGCAGCGTTCCTGTTAACACCGGGGAGCTGTTTTTT
TRBJ2-7	TRBV4-2	TRBD2	.	CASSQASGGSYEQYF	TGTGCCAGCAGCCAAGCTAGCGGGGGTTCCTACGAGCAGTACTTC
TRBJ2-7	TRBV30	.	.	CAWRVTSHEQYF	TGTGCCTGGAGGGTCACTAGCCACGAGCAGTACTTC
TRBJ1-2	TRBV11-2	.	.	CASSLDEFYGYTF	TGTGCCAGCAGCTTAGATGAATTCTACGGCTACACCTTC
TRBJ2-2	TRBV7-9	TRBD2	few	CASSNPGLERTGELFF	TGTGCCAGCAGCAATCCGGGACTAGAGAGGACCGGGGAGCTGTTTTTT
TRBJ2-1	TRBV7-9	.	few	CASTQTLPGTNEQFF	TGTGCCAGCACCCAGACCCTCCCAGGAACCAATGAGCAGTTCTTC
TRBJ1-1	TRBV27	.	.	CASSPRGVNTEAFF	TGTGCCAGCAGTCCCAGGGGAGTGAACACTGAAGCTTTCTTT
TRBJ2-7	TRBV7-9	.	.	CATHPPEQYF	TGTGCCACCCACCCCCCCGAGCAGTACTTC
TRBJ2-7	TRBV11-2	TRBD1	.	CASSLSGTDYEQYF	TGTGCCAGCAGCCTCTCCGGGACAGACTACGAGCAGTACTTC
TRBJ2-7	TRBV5-6	TRBD1	.	CASSSGTGAYEQYF	TGTGCCAGCAGTTCCGGGACAGGGGCCTACGAGCAGTACTTC
TRBJ2-6	TRBV10-3	.	.	CASSGGTGGANVLTF	TGTGCCAGCAGTGGTGGGACTGGTGGGGCCAACGTCCTGACTTTC
TRBJ2-3	TRBV25-1	.	few	CASPGTAQDTQYF	TGTGCCAGCCCCGGGACGGCCCAGGATACGCAGTATTTT
TRBJ1-1	TRBV30	.	few	CAWLGALEAFF	TGTGCCTGGCTGGGCGCTCTTGAGGCTTTCTTT
TRBJ2-1	TRBV6-1	TRBD1	few	CASSQGDGYNEQFF	TGTGCCAGTTCCCAGGGGGACGGGTACAATGAGCAGTTCTTC
TRBJ2-6	TRBV9	.	.	CASSPGGANVLTF	TGTGCCAGCAGCCCGGGGGGGGCCAACGTCCTGACTTTC
TRBJ2-7	TRBV28	.	.	CASSLSFYEQYF	TGTGCCAGCAGTTTATCGTTCTACGAGCAGTACTTC
TRBJ2-5	TRBV7-9	TRBD1	few	CASSPDRGQWETQYF	TGTGCCAGCAGCCCCGACAGGGGGCAGTGGGAGACCCAGTACTTC
TRBJ2-5	TRBV11-2	.	.	CASSLVARGQETQYF	TGTGCCAGCAGCTTAGTGGCGCGAGGGCAAGAGACCCAGTACTTC
TRBJ1-2	TRBV29-1	TRBD1	few	CSVEATGSGYTF	TGCAGCGTTGAGGCGACAGGGTCTGGCTACACCTTC
TRBJ2-3	TRBV4-2	TRBD2	.	CASSQPWSGEGTDTQYF	TGTGCCAGCAGCCAACCTTGGTCGGGGGAGGGAACAGATACGCAGTATTTT
TRBJ2-1	TRBV9	.	.	CASSSNQNEQFF	TGTGCCAGCAGCTCGAATCAGAATGAGCAGTTCTTC
TRBJ2-7	TRBV27	.	.	CASSPTGWTEVPYEQYF	TGTGCCAGCAGCCCTACAGGATGGACAGAAGTACCCTACGAGCAGTACTTC
TRBJ2-1	TRBV29-1	.	few	CSVVPSSYNEQFF	TGCAGCGTTGTACCGAGCTCCTACAATGAGCAGTTCTTC
TRBJ2-2	TRBV29-1	TRBD1	few	CSTRGQPNTGELFF	TGCAGCACTCGGGGACAGCCGAACACCGGGGAGCTGTTTTTT
TRBJ2-1	TRBV30	.	few	CAWSAGPSSYNEQFF	TGTGCCTGGAGTGCCGGGCCAAGCTCCTACAATGAGCAGTTCTTC
TRBJ1-2	TRBV9	TRBD1	few	CASSFRQGEYGYTF	TGTGCCAGCAGCTTCAGACAGGGAGAATATGGCTACACCTTC
TRBJ1-1	TRBV5-1	.	.	CASTKGPGGDTEAFF	TGCGCCAGCACCAAGGGCCCGGGCGGGGACACTGAAGCTTTCTTT
TRBJ1-1	TRBV30	.	.	CAWSVLGNTEAFF	TGTGCCTGGAGTGTATTAGGGAACACTGAAGCTTTCTTT
TRBJ1-1	TRBV20-1	.	.	CSVYMNTEAFF	TGCAGTGTCTACATGAACACTGAAGCTTTCTTT
TRBJ2-7	TRBV4-1	.	.	CASSPNRDARVSEQYF	TGCGCCAGCAGCCCAAACCGTGATGCCAGGGTAAGCGAGCAGTACTTC
TRBJ2-1	TRBV29-1	.	.	CSVQITGRRSYNEQFF	TGCAGCGTGCAGATAACGGGAAGACGGTCCTACAATGAGCAGTTCTTC
TRBJ2-7	TRBV30	TRBD2	.	CAWSDSGNYEQYF	TGTGCCTGGAGCGATAGCGGGAACTACGAGCAGTACTTC
TRBJ2-7	TRBV5-6	.	few	CASSLQGTHEQYF	TGTGCCAGCAGCTTACAGGGCACCCACGAGCAGTACTTC
TRBJ2-1	TRBV29-1	.	few	CSVVGGTYNEQFF	TGCAGCGTTGTCGGCGGGACCTACAATGAGCAGTTCTTC
TRBJ1-2	TRBV27	TRBD1	.	CASSLGGNYGYTF	TGTGCCAGCAGCCTAGGGGGCAACTATGGCTACACCTTC
TRBJ2-5	TRBV7-9	TRBD2	.	CASSSPLRLAGKETQYF	TGTGCCAGCAGCTCCCCTCTCCGGCTAGCGGGAAAAGAGACCCAGTACTTC
TRBJ1-1	TRBV7-2	.	few	CASRPPRAEAFF	TGTGCCAGCAGGCCCCCTCGGGCTGAAGCTTTCTTT
TRBJ1-1	TRBV13	.	.	CASTGMNTEAFF	TGTGCCAGCACGGGGATGAACACTGAAGCTTTCTTT
TRBJ2-7	TRBV5-6	TRBD1	.	CASSPTTETGFATYEQYF	TGTGCCAGCAGCCCGACAACCGAGACAGGGTTCGCTACCTACGAGCAGTACTTC